These 30 T cell receptor beta chains originate from one sample sequenced in a study of blood T cell repertoires in COVID-19. Method: immunoSEQ multiplex PCR; TCRdb's copy keeps in-frame clones and lacks some. Here the sample spans over 100,000 clones, roughly 88% being singletons. Material for sequencing was peripheral blood. The receptor set was obtained from a woman over 75 with active or convalescent COVID-19.

The chain employs TRBV24-1 and TRBJ2-5; 8 bases fit TRBD2. The CDR3 length is 16 residues. Germline-derived CDR1 and CDR2 are KGHDR and SFDVKD. V gave up 9 bases and J gave up 1 base; unmatched junction bases: 12. This CDR3 is CATSRSGSGSQETQYF. CDR3 bases: TGTGCCACCTCGAGAAGCGGGAGCGGATCCCAAGAGACCCAGTACTTC.

The rearrangement joins TRBV12-5 to TRBJ1-2; a possible D gene is TRBD1 (5 bases). The CDR3 has 17 residues. CDR1 and CDR2 (germline): LGHNT, FRNRAP. The V end lost 0 bases, the J end lost 4 bases, and 18 bases lay between the germline ends. CDR3 coding DNA: TGTGCTAGTGGTTTGGTTAGTGAGGGGCGCGGGATCTATGGCTACACCTTC. Residues: CASGLVSEGRGIYGYTF. Looking up the rest from reference TRBV12-5 and TRBJ1-2 gives the full variable domain: DARVTQTPRHKVTEMGQEVTMRCQPILGHNTVFWYRQTMMQGLELLAYFRNRAPLDDSGMPKDRFSAEMPDATLATLKIQPSEPRDSAVYFCASGLVSEGRGIYGYTFGSGTRLTVV.

J is TRBJ1-5 and V is TRBV7-3, with a possible D match to TRBD1 (6 bases). Germline values: CDR1 SGHTA, CDR2 FQGTGA. Between the trimmed V and J ends, which lost 5 bases and 2 bases, there was a span of 10 bases. CDR3 length equals 14 residues. This chain's CDR3 is CASSPPGGNQPQHF. CDR3 nucleotides: TGTGCCAGCAGCCCCCCAGGGGGCAATCAGCCCCAGCATTTT.

The V call is TRBV7-2, the J call TRBJ2-3, with a tentative D call TRBD1 (6 bases). The ends were cut back, 7 bases at V and 5 bases at J, with 13 bases in the middle. This CDR3 spans 13 amino acids. Germline V gene data show CDR1 as SGHTA and CDR2 as FQGNSA. Here the CDR3 DNA reads TGTGCCAGCAAGACAGGTTATAGAGATACGCAGTATTTT. Amino acid sequence: CASKTGYRDTQYF.

V usage is TRBV7-9 and J usage is TRBJ1-1, with D unclear. V dropped 3 bases and J dropped 0 bases, with 5 bases sitting between them. The germline CDR1 and CDR2 sequences are SEHNR and FQNEAQ (reference sequence). The CDR3 has 13 residues. CDR3 in amino acids: CASSFTVNTEAFF. The CDR3 DNA is TGTGCCAGCAGCTTCACAGTGAACACTGAAGCTTTCTTT.

The rearrangement links TRBV7-9 to TRBJ2-5; 8 nucleotides match TRBD2. The V gene end was trimmed by 3 bases and the J gene end by 4 bases; junction bases not matched to a gene: 10. CDR1 SEHNR and CDR2 FQNEAQ come from the germline V gene (reference sequence). This CDR3 has 16 residues. The CDR3 spells CASSLYFGSGGETQYF. The CDR3 DNA follows: TGTGCCAGCAGCTTGTACTTCGGCAGCGGGGGAGAGACCCAGTACTTC. Drawing the rest from reference TRBV7-9 and TRBJ2-5, the complete variable domain is DTGVSQNPRHKITKRGQNVTFRCDPISEHNRLYWYRQTLGQGPEFLTYFQNEAQLEKSRLLSDRFSAERPKGSFSTLEIQRTEQGDSAMYLCASSLYFGSGGETQYFGPGTRLLVL.

This chain uses TRBV15 with TRBJ2-5, with D tentatively TRBD1 (5 bases). The length of the CDR3 is 15 residues. Germline V gene sequence: CDR1 LNHNV, CDR2 YYDKDF (reference sequence). Trimming removed 1 base from V and 1 base from J, with 10 bases in between. Here the CDR3 reads CATSRASQGQETQYF. CDR3 DNA: TGTGCCACCAGCAGAGCGTCGCAGGGCCAAGAGACCCAGTACTTC.

The V call is TRBV6-5, the J call TRBJ2-7; D unresolved. V dropped 0 bases and J dropped 8 bases, with 14 bases sitting between them. Germline CDR1 reads MNHEY; CDR2 reads SVGAGI. The CDR3 runs 14 residues. The CDR3 reads CASSYSMGSTKQYF. CDR3 coding DNA: TGTGCCAGCAGTTACTCGATGGGTTCGACAAAGCAGTACTTC.

The chain couples TRBV6-5 to TRBJ2-7; TRBD1 matches 9 bases. Trimming took 6 bases from V and 3 from J; bases not matched to a gene: 6. Germline lookup yields CDR1 MNHEY and CDR2 SVGAGI. CDR3 length: 14 residues. The CDR3 protein is CASSLGQGFYEQYF. In DNA, the CDR3 is TGTGCCAGCAGCCTGGGACAGGGCTTCTACGAGCAGTACTTC.

This chain links TRBV11-3 with TRBJ2-3, with D possibly TRBD1 on 6 matching bases. V shed 5 bases and J shed 5 bases, with 23 bases lying between them. Germline CDR1 is SGHNT and CDR2 is YENEEA. CDR3 length equals 17 residues. CDR3 nucleotide sequence: TGTGCCAGCAGCGAATCCGGGACAACCGTCGGCCGAGATACGCAGTATTTT. It is translated as CASSESGTTVGRDTQYF.

V usage is TRBV5-8 and J usage is TRBJ2-6, with D unclear. V was shortened by 2 bases and J by 1 base, with 4 bases between the two germline ends. CDR3 length equals 14 residues. The germline CDR1 and CDR2 sequences are SGHTS and YDEGEE. As DNA, the CDR3 is TGTGCCAGCAGCTTACGGTCTGGGGCCAACGTCCTGACTTTC. As protein: CASSLRSGANVLTF.

The genes are TRBV16 and TRBJ1-2; TRBD1 might be the D (5 bases). Germline V lookup: CDR1 KGHSY, CDR2 FQNENV. Deletions cut 5 bases from V and 7 bases from J, with 17 bases between. This CDR3 region has 14 residues. The CDR3 here is CASSRARASGGYTF. The CDR3 region has the DNA TGTGCCAGCAGCAGGGCCAGGGCCTCCGGTGGCTACACCTTC.

This chain joins TRBV30 and TRBJ1-3, with D perhaps TRBD1 (6 bases). Between the trimmed V and J ends, which lost 3 bases and 8 bases, there was a span of 11 bases. This CDR3 spans 12 amino acids. Looked up from germline, CDR1 is GTSNPN and CDR2 is SVGIG (reference sequence). CDR3 region: CAWRRGSDTIYF. The CDR3 bases are TGTGCCTGGAGGAGGGGGTCGGACACCATATATTTT.

The chain employs TRBV18 and TRBJ1-2; no firm D call. Germline CDR1 and CDR2: KGHSH and LQKENI. V was clipped by 5 bases and J by 7 bases, with 17 bases between them. The length of the CDR3 is 14 residues. The CDR3 sequence is CASSSEGAVGGYTF. CDR3 coding DNA: TGTGCCAGCTCATCTGAAGGCGCGGTCGGTGGCTACACCTTC.

The chain recombines TRBV5-1 with TRBJ2-5, with D perhaps TRBD1 (6 bases). CDR3 length: 14 amino acids. With 0 bases removed from V and 2 bases from J, the gap between germline ends came to 8 bases. CDR1 is SGHRS, CDR2 YFSETQ, per germline. CDR3 DNA sequence: TGCGCCAGCAGCTTGGACAGGGTTCAAGAGACCCAGTACTTC. Protein product: CASSLDRVQETQYF.

The V gene is TRBV5-4, the J gene TRBJ2-7, with D unresolved. V was shortened by 6 bases and J by 2 bases, with 15 bases between the two germline ends. This CDR3 comprises 14 residues. The germline CDR1 and CDR2 sequences are SGHNT and YYREEE (reference sequence). CDR3 DNA sequence: TGTGCCAGCACCTCAAACAGCCGCACCTACGAGCAGTACTTC. It encodes CASTSNSRTYEQYF.

The chain employs TRBV21-1 and TRBJ2-5; TRBD1, as called in the table, went unchecked against the DNA. TRBV21-1 is recorded as a pseudogene. CDR3 length equals 15 residues. CDR3 sequence reads: CASSARQGAWETQYF. CDR3 coding DNA: TGTGCCAGCAGCGCCCGACAGGGGGCTTGGGAGACCCAGTACTTC.

This clone was counted a single time. The rearrangement links TRBV19 to TRBJ2-7; D possibly corresponds to TRBD1 (6 bases). V was clipped by 5 bases and J by 2 bases, with 13 bases between them. This CDR3 comprises 14 residues. Looked up from germline, CDR1 is LNHDA and CDR2 is SQIVND (reference sequence). The CDR3 DNA follows: TGTGCCAGTAGTTATCAAACAGGGACCTACGAGCAGTACTTC. The encoded protein is CASSYQTGTYEQYF.

The CDR3 region is CASTLRPGGRSGNTIYF. CDR3 DNA: TGTGCCAGCACCCTACGGCCGGGGGGAAGGTCTGGAAACACCATATATTTT. J is TRBJ1-3 and V is TRBV28, with D maybe TRBD1 (5 bases). Germline V gene sequence: CDR1 MDHEN, CDR2 SYDVKM. V was shortened by 7 bases and J by 1 base, with 20 bases between the two germline ends. This CDR3 is built from 17 residues.

The chain uses TRBV6-4 and TRBJ1-6, with D maybe TRBD1 (6 bases). V lost 6 bases to trimming and J lost 7 bases, with 7 bases between them. Germline assignment: CDR1 MRHNA and CDR2 SNTAGT. The CDR3 is made up of 12 amino acids. The CDR3 coding sequence is TGTGCCAGCAGACAGGGCAATTCACCCCTCCACTTT. Encoded protein: CASRQGNSPLHF.

The chain has TRBV25-1 and TRBJ1-1, with TRBD1 as a possible D gene (5 bases). Germline CDR1 and CDR2: MGHDK and SYGVNS. Trimming cost V 4 bases and J 0 bases, with 12 bases left between them. The CDR3 spans 15 residues. CDR3 in amino acids: CASSASGILNTEAFF. The CDR3 DNA reads as TGTGCCAGCAGTGCCTCAGGGATCTTGAACACTGAAGCTTTCTTT.

The chain couples TRBV5-1 to TRBJ2-3, with D perhaps TRBD2 (7 bases). CDR1 is SGHRS, CDR2 YFSETQ, per germline. The CDR3 runs 17 residues. Between the trimmed V and J ends, which lost 0 bases and 1 base, there was a span of 15 bases. The CDR3 sequence is CASSLDAGALGTDTQYF. CDR3 sequence (DNA): TGCGCCAGCAGCTTGGATGCGGGGGCCTTGGGCACAGATACGCAGTATTTT.

The chain combines TRBV18 with TRBJ2-7; no definite D call. The ends were cut back, 2 bases at V and 2 bases at J, with 16 bases in the middle. From germline, CDR1 is KGHSH and CDR2 LQKENI. The CDR3 sequence is 16 residues long. The CDR3 DNA reads TGTGCCAGCTCACCAACTCGGGTGGTAGCAGCCTACGAGCAGTACTTC. Translating it yields CASSPTRVVAAYEQYF.

In its sample, this clone was seen many times. The V and J genes are TRBV7-2 and TRBJ2-7; maybe TRBD2 (6 bases). V lost 5 bases to trimming and J lost 2 bases, with 13 bases between them. Germline CDR1 reads SGHTA; CDR2 reads FQGNSA. CDR3 size: 14 residues. The CDR3 region has the DNA TGTGCCAGCAGCCCAGTGGGGGGTCCCTACGAGCAGTACTTC. It encodes CASSPVGGPYEQYF. The whole variable domain, remainder taken from reference TRBV7-2 and TRBJ2-7, is GAGVSQSPSNKVTEKGKDVELRCDPISGHTALYWYRQSLGQGLEFLIYFQGNSAPDKSGLPSDRFSAERTGGSVSTLTIQRTQQEDSAVYLCASSPVGGPYEQYFGPGTRLTVT.

The chain couples TRBV18 to TRBJ2-7; 7 nucleotides align to TRBD2. CDR1 is KGHSH and CDR2 is LQKENI in the germline V gene. CDR3 length: 16 residues. Germline trimming cut 6 bases from V and 2 bases from J; bases unmatched to any gene: 13. CDR3 DNA sequence: TGTGCCAGCTCCGTACTAAGCGGGATTACCCCCTACGAGCAGTACTTC. Protein product: CASSVLSGITPYEQYF.

The table lists this clone with a count of one. This chain joins TRBV7-9 and TRBJ2-1; 7 bases agree with TRBD2. The length of the CDR3 is 14 residues. Germline V lookup: CDR1 SEHNR, CDR2 FQNEAQ (reference sequence). V shed 3 bases and J 6 bases; nucleotides not matched to a gene: 5. The CDR3 DNA reads as TGTGCCAGCAGCTTTAGTTGGGAGGGCAATGAGCAGTTCTTC. Its protein is CASSFSWEGNEQFF. The full variable domain, with the rest looked up from reference TRBV7-9 and TRBJ2-1, is DTGVSQNPRHKITKRGQNVTFRCDPISEHNRLYWYRQTLGQGPEFLTYFQNEAQLEKSRLLSDRFSAERPKGSFSTLEIQRTEQGDSAMYLCASSFSWEGNEQFFGPGTRLTVL.

This chain connects TRBV20-1 to TRBJ2-7; tentatively, D is TRBD2 (5 bases). CDR3 length equals 14 residues. The ends were cut back, 3 bases at V and 3 bases at J, with 15 bases in the middle. From germline, CDR1 is DFQATT and CDR2 SNEGSKA (reference sequence). Written as DNA, the CDR3 is TGCAGTGCTAGTTACCAAAGGAGGTACTACGAGCAGTACTTC. The encoded protein is CSASYQRRYYEQYF.

The V call is TRBV29-1, the J call TRBJ1-1; D call uncertain. The CDR3 is 12 amino acids. Between the trimmed V and J ends, which lost 3 bases and 5 bases, there was a span of 10 bases. Germline CDR1 and CDR2: SQVTM and ANQGSEA. CDR3 nucleotides: TGCAGCGTTGAGGGCAGCGGGACTGAAGCTTTCTTT. Translated, it gives CSVEGSGTEAFF.

The CDR3 loop is CASSSAGLAGLETQYF. The CDR3 DNA reads as TGTGCCAGCAGCTCAGCCGGATTAGCGGGATTAGAGACCCAGTACTTC. The rearrangement links TRBV5-5 to TRBJ2-5; 8 positions agree with TRBD2. The CDR3 has 16 amino acids. CDR1 and CDR2 (germline): SGHKS, YYEKEE (reference sequence). The trim removed 3 bases at V and 4 bases at J, leaving 11 bases unmatched. The whole variable domain, remainder taken from reference TRBV5-5 and TRBJ2-5, is DAGVTQSPTHLIKTRGQQVTLRCSPISGHKSVSWYQQVLGQGPQFIFQYYEKEERGRGNFPDRFSARQFPNYSSELNVNALLLGDSALYLCASSSAGLAGLETQYFGPGTRLLVL.

The J gene is TRBJ2-7, the V gene TRBV18, with 12 bases fitting TRBD2. This CDR3 is built from 15 residues. The junction had 7 bases not matched to a gene; V was cut back by 6 bases and J by 4 bases. Per germline, CDR1 KGHSH and CDR2 LQKENI. CDR3 nucleotides: TGTGCCAGCTCTCTTAGACTAGCGGGAGAGTACGAGCAGTACTTC. Its protein is CASSLRLAGEYEQYF.